This T cell receptor beta chain was recorded in a study of T cells after yellow fever vaccination. General study findings and limits: Overall, a small share of clonotypes was seen in both CD4 and CD8 compartments. The secondary response was weaker, and its peak arrived faster, on day 5 versus 15.

CDR3 length: 16 amino acids. From germline, CDR1 is MGHRA and CDR2 YSYEKL. V lost 2 bases, J lost 2 bases, and 7 bases stayed unmatched. Template switching by 5'RACE produced TCR cDNA, adding a universal primer site and UMIs. TCRdb analysed the 5' RACE reads with MiXCR anew, one entry per CDR3 protein. The data hold about 350,000 distinct CDR3 sequences, with about 12% observed a single time. Notes on this clonotype: Its antigen is as yet unknown.

Sequencing used CD4+ T cells sorted from PBMCs, obtained 15 days after the yellow fever booster vaccination. The source is a man between 18 and 29 years old who received the YFV17D yellow fever vaccine. The chain carries TRBV4-1 and TRBJ2-3; TRBD1 agrees at 7 bases. The CDR3 DNA sequence: TGCGCCAGCAGCCAAATCCGACAGGGCCACACAGATACGCAGTATTTT. Translated: CASSQIRQGHTDTQYF.